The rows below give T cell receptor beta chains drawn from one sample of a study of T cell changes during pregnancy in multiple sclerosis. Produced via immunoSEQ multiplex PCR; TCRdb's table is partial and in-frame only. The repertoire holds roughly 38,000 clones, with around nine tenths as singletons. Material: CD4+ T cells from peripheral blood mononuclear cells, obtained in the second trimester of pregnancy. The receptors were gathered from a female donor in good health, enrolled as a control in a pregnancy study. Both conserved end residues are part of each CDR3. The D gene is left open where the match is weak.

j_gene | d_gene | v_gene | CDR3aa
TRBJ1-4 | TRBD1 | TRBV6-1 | CASRGSGQGALKLFF
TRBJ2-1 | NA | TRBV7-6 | CASSVGLTADEQFF
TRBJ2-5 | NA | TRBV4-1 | CASSQEGVRGETQYF
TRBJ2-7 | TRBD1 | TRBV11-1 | CASSSTGGHEQYF
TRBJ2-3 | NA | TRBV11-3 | CASSKDTVLDTQYF
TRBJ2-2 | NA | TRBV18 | CASSHPGVPGELFF
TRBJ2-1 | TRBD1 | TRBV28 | CASSDPGQGSNEQFF
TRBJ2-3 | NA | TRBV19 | CASSKDRRDTQYF
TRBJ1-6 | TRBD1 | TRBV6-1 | CASSEGDRVSPLHF
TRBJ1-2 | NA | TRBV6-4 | CASKGHPYEPVQSYGYTF
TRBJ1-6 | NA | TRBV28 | CAILGVDSPLHF
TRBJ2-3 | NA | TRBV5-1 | CASSSQGTTDTQYF
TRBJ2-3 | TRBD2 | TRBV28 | CASSRPGLAGDTQYF
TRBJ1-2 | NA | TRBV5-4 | CASSLVAGRGYGYTF
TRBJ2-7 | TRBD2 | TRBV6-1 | CASTLPGLAGNEQYF
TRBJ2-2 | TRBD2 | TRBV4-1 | CASSARLAGGTGELFF